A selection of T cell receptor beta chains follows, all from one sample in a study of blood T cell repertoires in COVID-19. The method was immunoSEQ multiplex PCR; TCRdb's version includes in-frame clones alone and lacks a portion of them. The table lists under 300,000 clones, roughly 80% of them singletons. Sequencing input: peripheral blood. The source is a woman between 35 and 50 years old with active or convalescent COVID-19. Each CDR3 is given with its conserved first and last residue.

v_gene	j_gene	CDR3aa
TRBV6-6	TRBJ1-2	CASSAQGMIYGYTF
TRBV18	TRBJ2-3	CASSPPRLGQGNSRRTDTQYF
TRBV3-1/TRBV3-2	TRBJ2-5	CASSRGLAGRVETQYF
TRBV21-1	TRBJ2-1	CASSKEGRTGGSDEQFF
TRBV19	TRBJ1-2	CASRRTRNYGYTF
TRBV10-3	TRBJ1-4	CAISESAQGSEKLFF
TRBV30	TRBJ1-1	CAWAGHRAFF
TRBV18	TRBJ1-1	CASSPGGGHTEAFF
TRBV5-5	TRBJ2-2	CASSFRQGNTGELFF
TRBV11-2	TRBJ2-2	CASSLRGSTGELFF
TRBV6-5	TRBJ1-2	CASSLSRGGGYTF
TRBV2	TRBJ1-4	CASSERALGGEKLFF
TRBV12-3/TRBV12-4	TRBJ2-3	CASSRGISDTQYF
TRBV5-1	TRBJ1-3	CASSPRPGGGNTIYF
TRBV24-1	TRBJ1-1	CATSSGVKNTEAFF